This T cell receptor (beta chain) originates from a study of T cell responses to AZD1222 COVID-19 vaccine. The method was immunoSEQ multiplex PCR; TCRdb's version includes in-frame clones alone and lacks a portion of them. The sample shows over 130,000 clones, approximately 92% of them seen only once. Second doses that came at about 4 or about 12 weeks were put together. The CDR3 covers 15 residues. From germline, CDR1 is SGHKS and CDR2 YYEKEE (reference sequence). Trimming took 0 bases from V and 3 from J; bases not matched to a gene: 6. Sequenced here: peripheral blood, sampled 28 days after the second AZD1222 dose. The V call is TRBV5-5, the J call TRBJ2-7; 7 bases map to TRBD1. The TCR originated in an adult who received the AZD1222 COVID-19 vaccine. In DNA, the CDR3 is TGTGCCAGCAGCTTGGGCCCGGGACAGATCTACGAGCAGTACTTC. Its translation: CASSLGPGQIYEQYF.